This T cell receptor (beta chain) was found in a study of shared clonotypes between healthy human individuals. Naive CD8 cells lacked CD45RO, underwent positive selection for CCR7 and left out terminally differentiated effector memory CD45RA+ cells. A remark on this clone: Its target is unknown.

CDR3 length equals 15 residues. CDR1 is MGHDK and CDR2 is SYGVNS in the germline V gene. J lost 0 bases, V lost 2 bases, and 1 base had no gene match. Findings of the study overall: Estimated richness values were generally larger in naive subsets than in memory subsets.

Using immunoSEQ multiplex PCR, the repertoire was profiled, and TCRdb retains in-frame clones only, with some absent. The sample holds about 870,000 clones; 85% to 95% are singletons and the top ten take around 24%. The chain carries TRBV25-1 and TRBJ2-1; 7 positions match TRBD1. The clonotype originates from a man aged 25 to 40 in good health. What was sequenced was naive CD8+ T cells sorted from blood. This chain's CDR3 is CASSETGVSYNEQFF. The CDR3, as DNA: TGTGCCAGCAGTGAAACAGGGGTCTCCTACAATGAGCAGTTCTTC.